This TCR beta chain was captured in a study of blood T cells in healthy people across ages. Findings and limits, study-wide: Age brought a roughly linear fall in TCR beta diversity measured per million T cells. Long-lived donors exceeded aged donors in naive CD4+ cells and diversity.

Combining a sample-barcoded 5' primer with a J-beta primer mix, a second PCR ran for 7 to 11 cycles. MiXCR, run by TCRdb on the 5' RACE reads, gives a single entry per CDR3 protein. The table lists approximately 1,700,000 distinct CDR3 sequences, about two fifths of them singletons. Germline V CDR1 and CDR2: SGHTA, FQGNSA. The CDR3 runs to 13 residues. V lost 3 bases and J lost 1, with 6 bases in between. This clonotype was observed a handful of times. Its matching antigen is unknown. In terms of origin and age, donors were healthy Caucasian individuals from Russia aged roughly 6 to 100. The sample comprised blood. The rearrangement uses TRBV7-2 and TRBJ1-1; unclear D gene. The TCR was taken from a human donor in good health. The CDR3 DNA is TGTGCCAGCAGCTTCAACTCGAACACTGAAGCTTTCTTT. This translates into CASSFNSNTEAFF.